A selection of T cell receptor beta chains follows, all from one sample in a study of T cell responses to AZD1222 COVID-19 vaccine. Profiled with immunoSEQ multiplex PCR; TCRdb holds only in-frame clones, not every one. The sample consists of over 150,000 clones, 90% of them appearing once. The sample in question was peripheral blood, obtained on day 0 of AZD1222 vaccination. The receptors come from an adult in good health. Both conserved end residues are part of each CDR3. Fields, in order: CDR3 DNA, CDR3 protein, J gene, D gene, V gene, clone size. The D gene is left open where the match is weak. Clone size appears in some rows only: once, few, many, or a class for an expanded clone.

cdr3_nt: TGTGCCAGTAGTATGGGCAGTTATTTTTATCAGCCCCAGCATTTT
cdr3_aa: CASSMGSYFYQPQHF
j_call: TRBJ1-5
d_call: NA
v_call: TRBV19
clone_size: NA

cdr3_nt: TGTGCCGTCCGACGCACAGGGGGCGTTGGAAACACCATATATTTT
cdr3_aa: CAVRRTGGVGNTIYF
j_call: TRBJ1-3
d_call: TRBD1
v_call: TRBV6-5
clone_size: NA

cdr3_nt: TGCAGCGTCGCGGGACAGTACACAGATACGCAGTATTTT
cdr3_aa: CSVAGQYTDTQYF
j_call: TRBJ2-3
d_call: NA
v_call: TRBV29-1
clone_size: NA

cdr3_nt: TGTGCCAGTAGTAGGGGTCGGACGGCCATCTACGAGCAGTACTTC
cdr3_aa: CASSRGRTAIYEQYF
j_call: TRBJ2-7
d_call: NA
v_call: TRBV19
clone_size: NA

cdr3_nt: TGTGCCAGCAGCCAAGAGACCGGGACAGGGCTTGGTCCCTACGAGCAGTACTTC
cdr3_aa: CASSQETGTGLGPYEQYF
j_call: TRBJ2-7
d_call: TRBD1
v_call: TRBV14
clone_size: NA

cdr3_nt: TGTGCCAGTAGTAGGGAGGGACAGGGACCGCAGTATTTT
cdr3_aa: CASSREGQGPQYF
j_call: TRBJ2-3
d_call: TRBD1
v_call: TRBV19
clone_size: few

cdr3_nt: TGTGCCACCAGTGACAGTCCTTCTTATGGCTACACCTTC
cdr3_aa: CATSDSPSYGYTF
j_call: TRBJ1-2
d_call: NA
v_call: TRBV24-1
clone_size: NA

cdr3_nt: TGTGCCACCAGTGATTGGCGGCAGGGTAATGGACAGCCCCAGCATTTT
cdr3_aa: CATSDWRQGNGQPQHF
j_call: TRBJ1-5
d_call: NA
v_call: TRBV24-1
clone_size: NA

cdr3_nt: TGTCGGGAGGAGTCGGCCAGGGTCTACCTCTCCGAGCCCCAGCATTTT
cdr3_aa: CREESARVYLSEPQHF
j_call: TRBJ1-5
d_call: NA
v_call: TRBV30
clone_size: NA

cdr3_nt: TGCGCCAGCTGGCCAGGTGCAGGGAATTTGAATAATTCACCCCTCCACTTT
cdr3_aa: CASWPGAGNLNNSPLHF
j_call: TRBJ1-6
d_call: NA
v_call: TRBV5-1
clone_size: NA

cdr3_nt: TGCGCCAGCAGCCTGGGGCCCGCAACTAATGAAAAACTGTTTTTT
cdr3_aa: CASSLGPATNEKLFF
j_call: TRBJ1-4
d_call: NA
v_call: TRBV5-1
clone_size: NA

cdr3_nt: TGTGCCAGTAGACAGGGCAATTCACCCCTCCACTTT
cdr3_aa: CASRQGNSPLHF
j_call: TRBJ1-6
d_call: TRBD1
v_call: TRBV27
clone_size: NA

cdr3_nt: TGTGCCAGCAGCCTGCAGTATGAAGCTTTCTTT
cdr3_aa: CASSLQYEAFF
j_call: TRBJ1-1
d_call: NA
v_call: TRBV7-8
clone_size: NA

cdr3_nt: TGTGCCAGCAGCCAGACAGCAATTGGAAACACCATATATTTT
cdr3_aa: CASSQTAIGNTIYF
j_call: TRBJ1-3
d_call: NA
v_call: TRBV3-1/TRBV3-2
clone_size: NA

cdr3_nt: TGCGCCAGCAGCTTGTTGCCCGGATTCTACGAGCAGTACTTC
cdr3_aa: CASSLLPGFYEQYF
j_call: TRBJ2-7
d_call: NA
v_call: TRBV5-1
clone_size: NA

cdr3_nt: TGTGCCAGCAGTTACAACGGACAGTCCAATGAGCAGTTCTTC
cdr3_aa: CASSYNGQSNEQFF
j_call: TRBJ2-1
d_call: NA
v_call: TRBV6-5
clone_size: NA

cdr3_nt: TGTGCCAGCAGCATCATCGGGGGAGGGGCCTACAATGAGCAGTTCTTC
cdr3_aa: CASSIIGGGAYNEQFF
j_call: TRBJ2-1
d_call: TRBD2
v_call: TRBV7-2
clone_size: NA

cdr3_nt: TGTGCCAGAAGCTGCGGGGAAGAGAGGGACTACGAGCAGTACTTC
cdr3_aa: CARSCGEERDYEQYF
j_call: TRBJ2-7
d_call: NA
v_call: TRBV5-3
clone_size: NA

cdr3_nt: TGTGCCAGCAGCCCCCTGGCGGGGATTAATTCACCCCTCCACTTT
cdr3_aa: CASSPLAGINSPLHF
j_call: TRBJ1-6
d_call: NA
v_call: TRBV7-8
clone_size: NA

cdr3_nt: TGTGCCAGCAGCCCCGGACTAGCGGGGGGGCTTGTTAAAAACATTCAGTACTTC
cdr3_aa: CASSPGLAGGLVKNIQYF
j_call: TRBJ2-4
d_call: TRBD2
v_call: TRBV6-2/TRBV6-3
clone_size: NA

cdr3_nt: TGTGCCAGCAGATTGGGACAGTTCTATGGCTACACCTTC
cdr3_aa: CASRLGQFYGYTF
j_call: TRBJ1-2
d_call: TRBD1
v_call: TRBV6-5
clone_size: NA

cdr3_nt: TGTGCCAGCAAAGGGGCCATACAAGAGACCCAGTACTTC
cdr3_aa: CASKGAIQETQYF
j_call: TRBJ2-5
d_call: NA
v_call: TRBV6-5
clone_size: NA

cdr3_nt: TGTGCCAGCAGCGACGCGGCCAATTCCTACAATGAGCAGTTCTTC
cdr3_aa: CASSDAANSYNEQFF
j_call: TRBJ2-1
d_call: NA
v_call: TRBV5-5
clone_size: NA

cdr3_nt: TGTGCCAGCAGTGAATGGCCAGGGAAGGTGGGAGAGACCCAGTACTTC
cdr3_aa: CASSEWPGKVGETQYF
j_call: TRBJ2-5
d_call: NA
v_call: TRBV6-1
clone_size: NA

cdr3_nt: TGTGCCAGCACCCTAGGACAGTTCTATTCACCCCTCCACTTT
cdr3_aa: CASTLGQFYSPLHF
j_call: TRBJ1-6
d_call: NA
v_call: TRBV6-5
clone_size: NA

cdr3_nt: TGTGCCAGCAGAACAGAAAACTATGGCTACACCTTC
cdr3_aa: CASRTENYGYTF
j_call: TRBJ1-2
d_call: NA
v_call: TRBV28
clone_size: NA

cdr3_nt: TGTGCCAGCAGCCTGCTAGGACAGCCCCAAGAGACCCAGTACTTC
cdr3_aa: CASSLLGQPQETQYF
j_call: TRBJ2-5
d_call: NA
v_call: TRBV5-5
clone_size: NA

cdr3_nt: TGTGCCAGCAGCTTTTCGGCTAGCGCCTACACAGATACGCAGTATTTT
cdr3_aa: CASSFSASAYTDTQYF
j_call: TRBJ2-3
d_call: NA
v_call: TRBV5-4
clone_size: NA

cdr3_nt: TGTGCCAGCAGCCAGGGACTAGCGGGACCCTACGAGCAGTACTTC
cdr3_aa: CASSQGLAGPYEQYF
j_call: TRBJ2-7
d_call: TRBD2
v_call: TRBV4-2
clone_size: NA

cdr3_nt: TGTGCCAGCAGTGAATCGGGGCGGAATTCACCCCTCCACTTT
cdr3_aa: CASSESGRNSPLHF
j_call: TRBJ1-6
d_call: NA
v_call: TRBV2
clone_size: NA

cdr3_nt: TGTGCCAGCAGCTCAGACAGGGGAAGGCAGTACTTC
cdr3_aa: CASSSDRGRQYF
j_call: TRBJ2-7
d_call: TRBD1
v_call: TRBV6-5
clone_size: NA

cdr3_nt: TGTGCCAGCAGCCATTACGCAGGGGGCACCTACGAGCAGTACTTC
cdr3_aa: CASSHYAGGTYEQYF
j_call: TRBJ2-7
d_call: TRBD1
v_call: TRBV14
clone_size: once

cdr3_nt: TGTGCCAGCAGCTTCCGGGACCCGAGAACTGAAGCTTTCTTT
cdr3_aa: CASSFRDPRTEAFF
j_call: TRBJ1-1
d_call: NA
v_call: TRBV7-2
clone_size: NA

cdr3_nt: TGTGCCAGCAGTACCGGGACGGCCGCAAAGCCCCAGCATTTT
cdr3_aa: CASSTGTAAKPQHF
j_call: TRBJ1-5
d_call: NA
v_call: TRBV6-5
clone_size: NA

cdr3_nt: TGTGCCAGCAGTAATCCGGGCCAGCTCCTTTACGAGCAGTACTTC
cdr3_aa: CASSNPGQLLYEQYF
j_call: TRBJ2-7
d_call: NA
v_call: TRBV2
clone_size: NA

cdr3_nt: TGTGCCAGCAGCTGGACAGGTCCGAGGAAAAAACTGTTTTTT
cdr3_aa: CASSWTGPRKKLFF
j_call: TRBJ1-4
d_call: TRBD1
v_call: TRBV6-4
clone_size: once

cdr3_nt: TGTGCCAGCAGTGAAGAGGGAGGAGATACGCAGTATTTT
cdr3_aa: CASSEEGGDTQYF
j_call: TRBJ2-3
d_call: NA
v_call: TRBV6-1
clone_size: few

cdr3_nt: TGTGCCAGTTCGCCCCCGGGCCAAGGGGCAGATACGCAGTATTTT
cdr3_aa: CASSPPGQGADTQYF
j_call: TRBJ2-3
d_call: NA
v_call: TRBV19
clone_size: NA

cdr3_nt: TGTGCCTGGAGTGTATCCGGGGTCAATCAGCCCCAGCATTTT
cdr3_aa: CAWSVSGVNQPQHF
j_call: TRBJ1-5
d_call: NA
v_call: TRBV30
clone_size: NA

cdr3_nt: TGTGCCAGCAACCGGAACAGCAACAATGAGCAGTTCTTC
cdr3_aa: CASNRNSNNEQFF
j_call: TRBJ2-1
d_call: NA
v_call: TRBV11-2
clone_size: NA

cdr3_nt: TGTGCCAGAAGCCTAATCCATCGGGACAAAATTGGAGAGACCCAGTACTTC
cdr3_aa: CARSLIHRDKIGETQYF
j_call: TRBJ2-5
d_call: NA
v_call: TRBV7-5
clone_size: NA

cdr3_nt: TGTGCCAGCGGATCAGTTGGAGAAGCCCCTAGGGAGACCCAGTACTTC
cdr3_aa: CASGSVGEAPRETQYF
j_call: TRBJ2-5
d_call: NA
v_call: TRBV28
clone_size: once

cdr3_nt: TGTGCCAGTAGTATAGAAACAGGGCTGCGAGCTAACTATGGCTACACCTTC
cdr3_aa: CASSIETGLRANYGYTF
j_call: TRBJ1-2
d_call: NA
v_call: TRBV19
clone_size: NA

cdr3_nt: TGTGCCAGCAGCTTCCCAGTCGTTAATTCACCCCTCCACTTT
cdr3_aa: CASSFPVVNSPLHF
j_call: TRBJ1-6
d_call: NA
v_call: TRBV11-2
clone_size: NA

cdr3_nt: TGTGCCAGCAGCTTAGGTTACGGGGGAGGAACCTACAATGAGCAGTTCTTC
cdr3_aa: CASSLGYGGGTYNEQFF
j_call: TRBJ2-1
d_call: NA
v_call: TRBV7-2
clone_size: NA

cdr3_nt: TGTGCCAGCAGCTTAGTAGCGGGAGGGTCCTACGAGCAGTACTTC
cdr3_aa: CASSLVAGGSYEQYF
j_call: TRBJ2-7
d_call: TRBD2
v_call: TRBV7-8
clone_size: NA

cdr3_nt: TGTGCCAGCAGTCGTGACGGGAGATACGAGCAGTACTTC
cdr3_aa: CASSRDGRYEQYF
j_call: TRBJ2-7
d_call: NA
v_call: TRBV6-5
clone_size: NA

cdr3_nt: TGTGCCAGCTCACCCTCGACTAGCGGGACTGGGAAAAACATTCAGTACTTC
cdr3_aa: CASSPSTSGTGKNIQYF
j_call: TRBJ2-4
d_call: TRBD2
v_call: TRBV18
clone_size: NA